The 28 T cell receptor beta chains given below trace back to one sample, sequenced in a study of tumor-infiltrating lymphocytes in primary liver carcinoma. The template, about 500 ng total RNA, yielded TCR beta cDNA made with a constant-region primer. It was through three nested multiplex PCR rounds of slightly modified ARM-PCR that TCR beta libraries arose. A C-beta reverse primer and TRBV1-TRBV30 forward primers served in each of the first two PCR rounds, at ten to eleven cycles apiece. TCRdb analysed the multiplex PCR reads with MiXCR anew, one entry per CDR3 protein. Of fewer than 400,000 distinct CDR3 sequences listed, about 50% are singletons. The study extracted blood RNA from unsorted whole blood and also extracted germline DNA. Sequenced sample: peripheral blood. The receptor set was obtained from a woman in her twenties or thirties with primary liver carcinoma and hepatitis B virus infection.

Ten or more counts support this clonotype. The CDR3 region is CSVEDRARGTDTQYF. The CDR3 DNA reads as TGCAGCGTTGAAGATCGGGCTCGAGGCACAGATACGCAGTATTTT. The chain couples TRBV29-1 to TRBJ2-3; no definite D call. CDR1 SQVTM and CDR2 ANQGSEA come from the germline V gene. CDR3 length equals 15 residues. Trimming removed 0 bases from V and 1 base from J, with 11 bases in between.

This clonotype was seen repeatedly, ten times or more. The chain couples TRBV29-1 to TRBJ1-2; D is undetermined. V was clipped by 3 bases and J by 5 bases, with 10 bases between them. This CDR3 is built from 12 residues. CDR1 is SQVTM, CDR2 ANQGSEA, per germline. CDR3 in amino acids: CSVEATGYGYTF. The CDR3 DNA is TGCAGCGTTGAGGCGACGGGGTATGGCTACACCTTC.

The chain links TRBV19 to TRBJ2-2, with 8 bases lining up with TRBD1. V shed 3 bases and J 5 bases; nucleotides not matched to a gene: 5. CDR1 and CDR2 (germline): LNHDA, SQIVND (reference sequence). The CDR3 is made up of 15 amino acids. The CDR3 loop is CASSIGRGRTGELFF. CDR3 bases: TGTGCCAGTAGTATCGGCAGGGGGCGGACCGGGGAGCTGTTTTTT.

A note on this clonotype: A much larger clone lies one base from this, so it may be a read error. The chain carries TRBV5-6 and TRBJ2-4; 8 bases line up with TRBD1. The germline gives CDR1 SGHDT, CDR2 YYEEEE. V lost 2 bases to trimming and J lost 9 bases; unmatched junction nucleotides: 10. The CDR3 is 15 residues long. Here the CDR3 reads CASSFRQGRRGIQYF. The CDR3 DNA is TGTGCCAGCAGCTTCCGACAGGGGAGGCGGGGCATTCAGTACTTC.

In the case of this clonotype: This may be a read error, as it is one base from a much larger clone. This chain uses TRBV29-1 with TRBJ2-7; TRBD2 agrees at 12 bases. Germline V gene data show CDR1 as SQVTM and CDR2 as ANQGSEA. This CDR3 is built from 14 residues. CDR3 region: CGVGLAGGPGEQYF. The CDR3 DNA reads TGCGGCGTTGGGCTAGCGGGAGGGCCGGGCGAGCAGTACTTC.

The gene calls are TRBV6-2 or TRBV6-3 and TRBJ2-1; tentatively, D is TRBD1 (5 bases). Germline assignment: CDR1 MNHEY and CDR2 SVGEGT. Deletions cut 5 bases from V and 16 bases from J, with 24 bases between. The CDR3 consists of 14 residues. CDR3 protein: CASSPEDIWVRGFF. DNA for the CDR3: TGTGCCAGCAGTCCCGAGGACATTTGGGTAAGGGGATTCTTC.

Turning to this clonotype: Sequence at one end of the junction differs from germline and may be a read error. The V gene is TRBV11-2, the J gene TRBJ2-3, with 8 bases matching TRBD2. The germline V gene has CDR1 SGHAT and CDR2 FQNNGV. The CDR3 sequence is 20 residues long. This CDR3 reads CASSLVPELAGLRSTDTQCF. The DNA of the CDR3 is TGTGCCAGCAGCTTAGTTCCCGAATTAGCGGGACTTCGAAGTACAGATACGCAGTGTTTT.

Only one count was recorded for this clonotype. One end of the junction does not line up with germline, which may come from a read error. The V and J genes are TRBV12-3 or TRBV12-4 and TRBJ2-7; possible D gene TRBD1, 5 bases. This CDR3 spans 11 amino acids. CDR3 coding DNA: TGTGCCGGCAGCAACAGGTACGAGCAGTACTTC. Protein sequence: CAGSNRYEQYF.

The chain joins TRBV7-9 to TRBJ2-5; TRBD2 agrees at 14 bases. Germline trimming cut 4 bases from V and 4 bases from J; bases unmatched to any gene: 11. The CDR3 runs 18 residues. The V gene's germline CDR1 is SEHNR and CDR2 FQNEAQ (reference sequence). The CDR3 loop is CASSSPGTSGSNGETQYF. For the CDR3, the DNA is TGTGCCAGCAGCTCACCCGGGACTAGCGGGAGTAATGGAGAGACCCAGTACTTC.

Turning to this clonotype: A clone one base away is much larger, so this may be a read error. The chain links TRBV6-1 to TRBJ1-5, with D possibly matching TRBD1 (5 bases). The V and J ends lost 9 bases and 4 bases respectively, with 13 bases between them. The CDR3 consists of 13 residues. Germline lookup yields CDR1 MNHNS and CDR2 SASEGT. As DNA, the CDR3 is TGTGCCAGGAGTTACTGGGGGAATCAGCCCCAGCATTTT. This codes for CARSYWGNQPQHF.

V gene TRBV29-1 combines with J gene TRBJ2-1, with TRBD2 identical over 12 bases. CDR1 is SQVTM, CDR2 ANQGSEA, per germline. With V trimmed by 5 bases and J by 9 bases, 8 bases remained unmatched. The CDR3 extends over 14 amino acids. CDR3 sequence (DNA): TGCAGCGTTTTACTAGCGGGGGGCGACATTGAGCAGTTCTTC. Translated: CSVLLAGGDIEQFF.

Comments on this clonotype: This could be a read error, since a much larger clone is one nucleotide away. The rearrangement uses TRBV4-3 and TRBJ2-2, with TRBD2 as a possible D gene (5 bases). Germline-derived CDR1 and CDR2 are LGHNA and YSLEER. This CDR3 has 14 residues. The CDR3 loop is CPSSPRTGTGELFF. Here the CDR3 DNA reads TGCCCCAGCAGCCCGAGGACTGGCACCGGGGAGCTGTTTTTT.

The chain joins TRBV7-8 to TRBJ2-7; no clear D gene. CDR1 and CDR2 from the germline V gene are SGHVS and FQNEAQ. This CDR3 spans 15 amino acids. The V gene lost 5 bases and the J gene lost 2 bases, with 16 bases spanning the gap. CDR3 in DNA: TGTGCCAGCAGCATAGTGGGTAAGGGCCCCTACGAGCAGTACTTC. Its translation: CASSIVGKGPYEQYF.

The V and J genes are TRBV21-1 and TRBJ1-1; the table assigns TRBD1, which was not confirmed against the DNA. TRBV21-1 is a recognized pseudogene. This CDR3 has 15 residues. The CDR3 DNA is TGTGCCAGCAGCAAAAGGCCGACAGAGAACACTGAAGCTTTCTTT. Its translation is CASSKRPTENTEAFF.

This clonotype was seen ten or more times. The V call is TRBV11-3, the J call TRBJ2-1; D is ambiguous. The CDR3 covers 13 residues. The germline CDR1 and CDR2 sequences are SGHNT and YENEEA. Trimming took 5 bases from V and 8 from J, leaving 13 bases between them. The CDR3 is CASSPLLEHEQFF. DNA for the CDR3: TGTGCCAGCAGCCCCCTTCTAGAACATGAGCAGTTCTTC. Supplemented by reference TRBV11-3 and TRBJ2-1, the full variable domain reads EAGVVQSPRYKIIEKKQPVAFWCNPISGHNTLYWYLQNLGQGPELLIRYENEEAVDDSQLPKDRFSAERLKGVDSTLKIQPAELGDSAVYLCASSPLLEHEQFFGPGTRLTVL.

The chain is built from TRBV7-9 and TRBJ1-1, with D perhaps matching TRBD1 (6 bases). The CDR3 consists of 17 residues. V lost 5 bases and J lost 7, with 26 bases in between. Germline CDR1 SEHNR, CDR2 FQNEAQ (reference sequence). The CDR3 protein is CASSLGWDILSSFEAFF. The CDR3 region has the DNA TGTGCCAGCAGCCTCGGTTGGGACATTTTATCGTCATTTGAAGCTTTCTTT.

In its sample, this clonotype was seen many times. V and J are TRBV12-3 or TRBV12-4 and TRBJ2-2; D is possibly TRBD2 (6 bases). The CDR3 length is 15 residues. Trimming pared 2 bases from V and 4 bases from J, leaving 11 bases between. In DNA form, the CDR3 reads TGTGCCAGCAGTTTAAGTCTAGCGTTCACCGGGGAGCTGTTTTTT. This translates into CASSLSLAFTGELFF.

A word on this clonotype: Because the CDR3 is missing its conserved closing phenylalanine or tryptophan, this is likely a read error. The genes are TRBV11-2 and TRBJ1-3; possible D gene TRBD1, 5 bases. The germline CDR1 and CDR2 sequences are SGHAT and FQNNGV. This CDR3 is built from 14 residues. CDR3 protein: CASSRDLSGNTIYL. In nucleotides, the CDR3 is TGTGCTAGCAGCCGGGACCTCTCTGGAAACACCATATATCTT.

With regard to this clonotype: The junction does not match germline at one end; this may be a read error. The V gene is TRBV11-3, the J gene TRBJ2-1; possibly TRBD1 for D (6 bases). Per germline, CDR1 SGHNT and CDR2 YENEEA. The CDR3 has 19 residues. CDR3 sequence: CVSNLYNLGRTSRGNEQFF. CDR3 DNA sequence: TGTGTCAGCAACTTATACAACCTGGGTAGGACTTCTAGGGGGAATGAGCAGTTCTTC. Full variable domain (missing parts from reference TRBV11-3 and TRBJ2-1): EAGVVQSPRYKIIEKKQPVAFWCNPISGHNTLYWYLQNLGQGPELLIRYENEEAVDDSQLPKDRFSAERLKGVDSTLKIQPAELGDSAVYLCVSNLYNLGRTSRGNEQFFGPGTRLTVL.

This clonotype turned up a few times. The chain links TRBV6-5 to TRBJ1-2; D is perhaps TRBD1 (5 bases). CDR1 and CDR2 (germline): MNHEY, SVGAGI. The CDR3 length is 12 residues. The germline V and J ends were trimmed by 5 bases and 8 bases, with 12 bases remaining between them. This CDR3 is CASSLPGGGYTF. The CDR3, as DNA: TGTGCCAGCAGTCTACCGGGGGGAGGCTACACCTTC.

V usage is TRBV29-1 and J usage is TRBJ1-1; D is unresolved. V was cut by 4 bases and J by 0 bases, with 15 bases left in between. CDR3 length equals 15 residues. Germline V CDR1 and CDR2: SQVTM, ANQGSEA. The CDR3 reads CSVGRESSMNTEAFF. CDR3 nucleotides: TGCAGCGTTGGGAGGGAGTCAAGCATGAACACTGAAGCTTTCTTT.

Notes on this clonotype: This sequence may be a read error, since a much larger clone differs from it by one base. Because it lacks the conserved phenylalanine or tryptophan at the end, this CDR3 is likely a read error. J is TRBJ2-1 and V is TRBV4-1; D assignment may be TRBD1 or TRBD2 (5 bases each). V dropped 3 bases and J dropped 1 base, with 10 bases sitting between them. Germline V CDR1 and CDR2: MGHRA, YSYEKL. The length of the CDR3 is 15 residues. DNA for the CDR3: TGCGCCAGCAGCCACGGGACCCTATCCTACAATGAGCAGTTCTTA. Translated, it gives CASSHGTLSYNEQFL.

With regard to this clonotype: One end of the junction is discordant with germline, which a read error may explain. This rearrangement joins TRBV4-1 to TRBJ2-7; 11 bases map to TRBD2. The CDR3 is made up of 17 amino acids. Germline V gene lookup returns CDR1 MGHRA and CDR2 YSYEKL. The CDR3 protein is CASSQGYGTSGIYGQYF. CDR3 nucleotides: TGCGCCAGCAGCCAGGGTTACGGGACTAGCGGAATTTACGGGCAGTACTTC.

Worth noting for this clonotype: The junction shows a germline mismatch at one end, possibly a read error. This sequence joins TRBV11-2 and TRBJ2-1; D is ambiguous. Germline-derived CDR1 and CDR2 are SGHAT and FQNNGV. The CDR3 covers 14 residues. CDR3 sequence: CAGSLASRPLEQFF. CDR3 bases: TGTGCCGGCAGCTTAGCAAGCAGGCCCCTCGAGCAGTTCTTC.

The chain employs TRBV4-3 and TRBJ2-1, with D possibly being TRBD2 (5 bases). CDR3 length equals 16 residues. In germline, CDR1 is LGHNA, CDR2 YSLEER. CDR3 sequence: CAGSQSYGPSPNEQFF. CDR3 sequence (DNA): TGCGCTGGCAGCCAGAGCTACGGGCCTAGCCCCAATGAGCAGTTCTTC.

Turning to this clonotype: No conserved phenylalanine or tryptophan is present at the end of the CDR3, so a read error is the likely explanation. V usage is TRBV11-2 and J usage is TRBJ2-3; D is unresolved. CDR1 and CDR2 from the germline V gene are SGHAT and FQNNGV. Trimming took 5 bases from V and 6 from J, leaving 24 bases between them. The length of the CDR3 is 17 residues. The CDR3 loop reads CASSPGGSGGYTDTQYY. Here the CDR3 DNA reads TGTGCCAGCAGCCCAGGCGGTTCAGGCGGATACACTGATACGCAGTATTAT.

The V and J genes are TRBV14 and TRBJ1-1, with TRBD1 matching 9 bases. This CDR3 has 16 amino acids. The V and J ends lost 3 bases and 0 bases, in that order; junction bases with no gene match: 5. Germline V gives CDR1 SGHDN, CDR2 FVKESK. The CDR3 is CASSQTGQGLNTEAFF. CDR3 DNA sequence: TGTGCCAGCAGCCAGACCGGACAGGGGTTGAACACTGAAGCTTTCTTT. Filled out from reference TRBV14 and TRBJ1-1, the complete variable domain reads EAGVTQFPSHSVIEKGQTVTLRCDPISGHDNLYWYRRVMGKEIKFLLHFVKESKQDESGMPNNRFLAERTGGTYSTLKVQPAELEDSGVYFCASSQTGQGLNTEAFFGQGTRLTVV.

This chain joins TRBV12-3 or TRBV12-4 and TRBJ2-5, with D possibly TRBD2 on 6 matching bases. The CDR3 covers 14 residues. CDR3 loop: CISSLNSAGETQYF. The CDR3 DNA sequence: TGTATCAGCAGTTTAAATTCAGCGGGAGAGACCCAGTACTTC.